This record concerns one T cell receptor (beta chain) sequence. Its antigen is unidentified. The sample comes from a study of regulatory T cells in long-lasting Graves disease. Across the whole study: It was over 5 years of antithyroid drugs, with positive TSH receptor antibodies, that meant persistent Graves' disease. Findings and caveats of the study: It was possible that the small sample size reduced accuracy. Favoring TRBV28, TRBJ1-2 and TRBJ2-5 was a feature seen in persistent disease.

Arm-PCR of CDR3 regions with iRepertoire HTBI primers generated TCR beta libraries. TCRdb called the multiplex PCR reads again in MiXCR, with one record for every CDR3 protein. The sample shows a few hundred thousand distinct CDR3 sequences, under 25% of them seen only once. This CDR3 region has 15 residues. Trimming pared 5 bases from V and 5 bases from J, leaving 16 bases between. In germline, CDR1 is MDHEN, CDR2 SYDVKM. Regarding time point: persistent/refractory GD, antithyroid drugs over 5 years with positive TRAb. PBMCs provided the RNA from which the TCR library was made. Diagnosis followed American Thyroid Association guidelines for Graves' disease.

The chain joins TRBV28 to TRBJ2-1; possibly TRBD1 for D (5 bases). This sample comprised peripheral blood mononuclear cells (PBMCs), obtained when the disease was refractory, from a patient treated with antithyroid drugs. This TCR derives from a female donor with Graves disease. CDR3 coding DNA: TGTGCCAGCAGTGAGCAGGGAAAGGGGCACAATGAGCAGTTCTTC. Residues: CASSEQGKGHNEQFF.